This TCR beta chain came from a study of T-cell reconstitution after alpha-beta-depleted transplantation in children. In germline, CDR1 is SEHNR, CDR2 FQNEAQ (reference sequence). Trimming removed 8 bases from V and 4 bases from J; junction bases left unmatched: 13. This CDR3 contains 16 residues. The authors prepared the TCRbeta library with unique molecular identifiers. TCRdb re-called the PCR reads through MiXCR, storing one row per CDR3 protein. The table records 490,000 or so distinct CDR3 sequences, roughly a tenth of them present only once. This sample comprised PBMCs, obtained before TCRalphabeta/CD19-depleted stem cell transplant. The V call is TRBV7-9, the J call TRBJ2-1, with 8 bases lining up with TRBD2. This TCR was sampled from a child between 2 and 9 years old with inherited bone marrow failure, due to receive a stem cell transplant. The CDR3 bases are TGTGCCAGCGGGACTAGTGAGGGTGAAGGGTACAATGAGCAGTTCTTC. This gives the protein CASGTSEGEGYNEQFF.